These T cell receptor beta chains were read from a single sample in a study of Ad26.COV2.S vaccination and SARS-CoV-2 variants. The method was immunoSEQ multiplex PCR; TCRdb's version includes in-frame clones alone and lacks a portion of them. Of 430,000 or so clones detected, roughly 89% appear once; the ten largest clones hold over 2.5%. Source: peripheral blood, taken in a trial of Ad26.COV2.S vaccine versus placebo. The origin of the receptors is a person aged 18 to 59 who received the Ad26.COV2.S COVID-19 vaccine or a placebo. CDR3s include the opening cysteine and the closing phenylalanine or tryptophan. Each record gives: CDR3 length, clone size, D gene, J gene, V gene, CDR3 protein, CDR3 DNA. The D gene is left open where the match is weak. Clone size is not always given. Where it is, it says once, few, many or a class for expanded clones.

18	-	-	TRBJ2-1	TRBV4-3	CASSQEADQPPTYNEQFF	TGCGCCAGCAGCCAAGAAGCTGACCAACCCCCAACCTACAATGAGCAGTTCTTC
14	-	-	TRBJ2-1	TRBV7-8	CASSRLSSYNEQFF	TGTGCCAGCAGCCGATTAAGCTCCTACAATGAGCAGTTCTTC
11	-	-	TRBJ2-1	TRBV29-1	CSARTVNEQFF	TGCAGCGCCAGGACTGTCAATGAGCAGTTCTTC
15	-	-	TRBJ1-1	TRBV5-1	CASSLVRIGNTEAFF	TGCGCCAGCAGCTTGGTACGGATCGGTAACACTGAAGCTTTCTTT
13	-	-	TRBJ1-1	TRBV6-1	CASSWRGDTEAFF	TGTGCCAGCAGTTGGAGGGGCGACACTGAAGCTTTCTTT
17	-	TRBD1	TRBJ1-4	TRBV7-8	CASSHGRGPPTNEKLFF	TGTGCCAGCAGCCACGGCAGGGGGCCTCCAACTAATGAAAAACTGTTTTTT
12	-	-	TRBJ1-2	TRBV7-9	CASSVPGSGYTF	TGTGCCAGCAGCGTACCAGGGTCTGGCTACACCTTC
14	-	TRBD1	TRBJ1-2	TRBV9	CASSRGRGAYGYTF	TGTGCCAGCAGCAGGGGGCGCGGGGCCTATGGCTACACCTTC
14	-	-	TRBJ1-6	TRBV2	CASSGPGGRSPLHF	TGTGCCAGCAGTGGCCCGGGCGGGCGCTCACCCCTCCACTTT
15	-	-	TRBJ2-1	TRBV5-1	CASSIETTARKKQFF	TGCGCCAGCAGCATAGAGACTACGGCTCGAAAAAAGCAGTTCTTC
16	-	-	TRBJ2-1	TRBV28	CASSYEVDRPYNEQFF	TGTGCCAGCAGTTACGAGGTGGACAGACCCTACAATGAGCAGTTCTTC
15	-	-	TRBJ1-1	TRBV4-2	CASSPPEGLYSEAFF	TGTGCCAGCAGCCCGCCGGAGGGACTTTACTCTGAAGCTTTCTTT
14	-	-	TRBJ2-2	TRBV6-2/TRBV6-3	CASSYLQATGELFF	TGTGCCAGCAGTTACCTCCAAGCTACCGGGGAGCTGTTTTTT
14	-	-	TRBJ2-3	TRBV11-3	CASSFGGATDTQYF	TGTGCCAGCAGCTTTGGCGGAGCCACAGATACGCAGTATTTT
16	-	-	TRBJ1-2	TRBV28	CASSIHRTVGNYGYTF	TGTGCCAGCAGTATCCACCGGACAGTCGGAAACTATGGCTACACCTTC
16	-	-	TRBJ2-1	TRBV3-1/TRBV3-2	CASSQSRAVPYNEQFF	TGTGCCAGCAGCCAAAGCCGAGCGGTTCCCTACAATGAGCAGTTCTTC
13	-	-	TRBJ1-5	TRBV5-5	CASSTYSNQPQHF	TGTGCCAGCAGCACATATAGCAATCAGCCCCAGCATTTT
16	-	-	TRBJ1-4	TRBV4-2	CASSQTGVQNNEKLFF	TGTGCCAGCAGCCAAACCGGTGTACAGAATAATGAAAAACTGTTTTTT
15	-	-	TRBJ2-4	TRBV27	CASSPRGVAKNIQYF	TGTGCCAGCAGCCCCCGGGGAGTAGCCAAAAACATTCAGTACTTC
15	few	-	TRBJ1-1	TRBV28	CASSSPQGGVTEAFF	TGTGCCAGCAGTTCTCCCCAGGGTGGGGTCACTGAAGCTTTCTTT
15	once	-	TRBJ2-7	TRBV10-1	CVVMGQGWMSYEQYF	TGCGTGGTAATGGGGCAGGGGTGGATGTCCTACGAGCAGTACTTC
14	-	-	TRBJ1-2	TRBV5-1	CASSLVRGNYGYTF	TGCGCCAGCAGCTTGGTGCGGGGAAACTATGGCTACACCTTC
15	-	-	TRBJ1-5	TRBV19	CASTWQPHSNQPQHF	TGTGCCAGTACGTGGCAGCCGCATAGCAATCAGCCCCAGCATTTT
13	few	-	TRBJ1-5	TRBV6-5	CASSIGLNQPQHF	TGTGCCAGCAGCATAGGACTGAATCAGCCCCAGCATTTT
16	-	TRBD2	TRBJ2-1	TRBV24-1	CATSDSSEGLEFVQFF	TGTGCCACCAGTGACTCAAGCGAGGGACTAGAGTTTGTCCAGTTCTTC
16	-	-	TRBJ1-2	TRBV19	CASSPLRPGQYYGYTF	TGTGCCAGTAGTCCGCTCCGACCGGGACAATACTATGGCTACACCTTC
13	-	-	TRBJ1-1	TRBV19	CASSRGDDSEAFF	TGTGCCAGTAGTCGCGGGGACGACTCTGAAGCTTTCTTT
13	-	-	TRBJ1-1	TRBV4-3	CASSQELNTEAFF	TGCGCCAGCAGCCAAGAACTGAACACTGAAGCTTTCTTT
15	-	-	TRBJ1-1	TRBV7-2	CASSPGPTRATEAFF	TGTGCCAGCAGTCCGGGACCCACAAGGGCCACTGAAGCTTTCTTT
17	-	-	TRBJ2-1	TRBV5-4	CASSLEVYISSYNEQFF	TGTGCCAGCAGCTTGGAGGTCTACATAAGCTCCTACAATGAGCAGTTCTTC
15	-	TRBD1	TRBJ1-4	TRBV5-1	CASSLAGTANEKLFF	TGCGCCAGCAGCTTAGCCGGGACAGCTAATGAAAAACTGTTTTTT
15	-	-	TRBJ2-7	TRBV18	CASSPLLKGGDEQYF	TGTGCCAGCTCACCGTTGCTTAAAGGGGGGGACGAGCAGTACTTC
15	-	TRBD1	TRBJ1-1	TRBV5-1	CASSDTHGQAVGAFF	TGCGCCAGCAGCGACACACACGGACAGGCGGTAGGCGCTTTCTTT
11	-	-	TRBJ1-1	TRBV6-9	CASSYPGEAFF	TGTGCCAGCAGTTATCCAGGAGAAGCTTTCTTT
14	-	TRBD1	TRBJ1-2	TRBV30	CAWGLGQNYYGYTF	TGTGCCTGGGGACTGGGACAGAATTACTATGGCTACACCTTC
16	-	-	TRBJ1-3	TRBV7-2	CASTPGGVFSGNTIYF	TGTGCCAGCACCCCGGGAGGAGTTTTCTCTGGAAACACCATATATTTT
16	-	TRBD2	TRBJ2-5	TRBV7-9	CASSAGGLAAKETQYF	TGTGCCAGCAGCGCGGGGGGACTAGCGGCGAAAGAGACCCAGTACTTC
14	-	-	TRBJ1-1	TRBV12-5	CASSEDGLNTEAFF	TGTGCTAGCAGCGAAGACGGGTTGAACACTGAAGCTTTCTTT
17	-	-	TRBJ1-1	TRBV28	CASRGEIRQGMSTEAFF	TGTGCCAGCAGGGGAGAGATCAGGCAGGGAATGAGCACTGAAGCTTTCTTT
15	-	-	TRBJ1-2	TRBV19	CASSPRTVWGYGYTF	TGTGCCAGTAGTCCGCGGACAGTTTGGGGCTATGGCTACACCTTC
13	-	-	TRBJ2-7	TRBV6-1	CASTEYILGEQYF	TGTGCCAGCACTGAATATATCCTCGGGGAGCAGTACTTC
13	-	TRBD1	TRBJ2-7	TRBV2	CASSAGTGAAQYF	TGTGCCAGCAGTGCCGGGACAGGGGCCGCGCAGTACTTC
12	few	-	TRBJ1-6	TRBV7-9	CASSPLFSPLHF	TGTGCCAGCAGCCCCCTTTTTTCACCCCTCCACTTT
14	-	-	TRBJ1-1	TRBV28	CASKSGGLQTEAFF	TGTGCCAGCAAGTCGGGGGGGCTTCAGACTGAAGCTTTCTTT
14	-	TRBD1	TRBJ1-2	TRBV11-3	CASSLVGQNYGYTF	TGTGCCAGCAGCTTAGTGGGACAGAACTATGGCTACACCTTC
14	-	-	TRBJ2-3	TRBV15	CATSRNGGTDTQYF	TGTGCCACCAGCAGAAATGGGGGCACAGATACGCAGTATTTT
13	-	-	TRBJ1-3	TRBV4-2	CASSLSGDYTIYF	TGTGCCAGCAGCCTCTCCGGGGATTACACCATATATTTT
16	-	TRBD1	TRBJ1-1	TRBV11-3	CASSLDSWDSYTEAFF	TGTGCCAGCAGCTTAGACTCGTGGGACAGTTACACTGAAGCTTTCTTT
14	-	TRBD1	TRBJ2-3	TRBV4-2	CASSQGQVTDTQYF	TGTGCCAGCAGCCAGGGACAGGTCACAGATACGCAGTATTTT
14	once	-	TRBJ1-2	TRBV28	CASSLPGGNYGYTF	TGTGCCAGCAGTTTACCCGGGGGGAACTATGGCTACACCTTC
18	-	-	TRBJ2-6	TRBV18	CASSPRVQTRSGANVLTF	TGTGCCAGCTCACCCCGGGTTCAGACTCGCTCTGGGGCCAACGTCCTGACTTTC
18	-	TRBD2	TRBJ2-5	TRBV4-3	CASSPRRAGGPTQETQYF	TGCGCCAGCAGCCCGAGGCGGGCGGGGGGGCCTACCCAAGAGACCCAGTACTTC
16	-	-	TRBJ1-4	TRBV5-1	CASSLASVAGFEKLFF	TGCGCCAGCAGCTTGGCCTCGGTGGCAGGGTTTGAAAAACTGTTTTTT
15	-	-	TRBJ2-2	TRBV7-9	CASSLVGGPTGELFF	TGTGCCAGCAGCTTAGTAGGCGGTCCGACCGGGGAGCTGTTTTTT
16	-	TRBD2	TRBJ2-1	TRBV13	CASSLRLAGVGNEQFF	TGTGCCAGCAGCTTAAGACTAGCGGGAGTGGGCAATGAGCAGTTCTTC
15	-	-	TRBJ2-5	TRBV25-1	CASSEYGQSQETQYF	TGTGCCAGCAGTGAATATGGGCAGAGCCAAGAGACCCAGTACTTC
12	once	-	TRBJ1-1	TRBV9	CASSVEGGGAFF	TGTGCCAGCAGCGTAGAGGGAGGGGGAGCTTTCTTT
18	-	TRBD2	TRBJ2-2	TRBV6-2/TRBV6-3	CASSYRGSRLARTGELFF	TGTGCCAGCAGTTACCGAGGGTCCCGACTAGCGCGCACCGGGGAGCTGTTTTTT
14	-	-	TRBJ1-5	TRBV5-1	CASSFAGLGQPQHF	TGCGCCAGCAGCTTTGCGGGGTTGGGTCAGCCCCAGCATTTT
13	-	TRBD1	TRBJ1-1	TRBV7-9	CASSWDSITEAFF	TGTGCCAGCAGCTGGGACAGTATAACTGAAGCTTTCTTT